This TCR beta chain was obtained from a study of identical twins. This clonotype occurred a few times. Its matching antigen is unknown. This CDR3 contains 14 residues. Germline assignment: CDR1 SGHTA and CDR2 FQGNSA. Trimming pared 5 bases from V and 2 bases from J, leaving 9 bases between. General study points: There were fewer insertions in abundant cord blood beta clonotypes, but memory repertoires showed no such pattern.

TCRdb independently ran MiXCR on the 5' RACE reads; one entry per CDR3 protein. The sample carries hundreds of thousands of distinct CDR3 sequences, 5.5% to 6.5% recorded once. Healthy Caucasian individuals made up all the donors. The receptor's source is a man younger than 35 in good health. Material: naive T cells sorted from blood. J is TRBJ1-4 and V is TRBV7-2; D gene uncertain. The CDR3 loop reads CASSRMGTNEKLFF. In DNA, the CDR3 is TGTGCCAGCAGCAGAATGGGGACTAATGAAAAACTGTTTTTT.